What follows are 32 T cell receptor beta chains derived from one specimen sequenced in a study of T cells in localized non-small cell lung cancer. Method: immunoSEQ multiplex PCR; TCRdb's copy keeps in-frame clones and lacks some. The profile covers roughly 30,000 clones, with 91% appearing a single time and roughly 31% taken by the ten largest. The sequencing used peripheral blood, collected before any cancer treatment. The receptors originated from a female donor older than 55 with stage I lung adenocarcinoma.

This rearrangement joins TRBV2 to TRBJ2-7, with TRBD2 matching 13 bases. Germline trimming cut 4 bases from V and 5 bases from J; bases unmatched to any gene: 5. This CDR3 contains 15 residues. Looked up from germline, CDR1 is SNHLY and CDR2 is FYNNEI. CDR3 nucleotides: TGTGCCAGCAGTGCCTGGACTAGCGGGAGTAACGAGCAGTACTTC. This gives the protein CASSAWTSGSNEQYF.

The CDR3 is CASRTQGGLEQYF. The CDR3 coding sequence is TGTGCCAGCAGGACACAGGGGGGGCTGGAGCAGTACTTC. The chain joins TRBV6-5 to TRBJ2-7, with D possibly being TRBD1 (8 bases). CDR3 length: 13 amino acids. Deletions cut 6 bases from V and 7 bases from J, with 16 bases between. Germline lookup yields CDR1 MNHEY and CDR2 SVGAGI.

This sequence joins TRBV29-1 and TRBJ1-1, with 7 positions matching TRBD1. CDR1 SQVTM and CDR2 ANQGSEA come from the germline V gene. Trimming removed 4 bases from V and 6 bases from J; junction bases left unmatched: 5. The CDR3 runs to 12 residues. CDR3 in DNA: TGCAGCGTTGGGAGGGGGCGACCTGAAGCTTTCTTT. This translates into CSVGRGRPEAFF.

J is TRBJ1-2 and V is TRBV6-1; TRBD1 aligns across 9 bases. The CDR3 sequence is 13 residues long. With V trimmed by 7 bases and J by 5 bases, 5 bases remained unmatched. The germline gives CDR1 MNHNS, CDR2 SASEGT. The CDR3 nucleotides are TGTGCCAGCATGATCGGGACAGGGTATGGCTACACCTTC. Protein sequence: CASMIGTGYGYTF.

V and J are TRBV10-3 and TRBJ2-1; D may be TRBD2 (6 bases). The CDR3 consists of 16 residues. Trimming left V 7 bases short and J 5 bases short, with 21 bases between. The germline V gene has CDR1 ENHRY and CDR2 SYGVKD. The CDR3 loop reads CAITPGTSLGNNEQFF. As DNA, the CDR3 is TGTGCCATCACTCCCGGGACTTCCCTCGGAAACAATGAGCAGTTCTTC.

This chain uses TRBV5-1 with TRBJ2-7, with unresolved D. V lost 0 bases and J 2 bases, leaving 9 bases between the germline ends. CDR1 and CDR2 from the germline V gene are SGHRS and YFSETQ. CDR3 length: 14 residues. The CDR3 bases are TGCGCCAGCAGCTTGGTGGGGTCCCCCTACGAGCAGTACTTC. Translation: CASSLVGSPYEQYF.

V gene TRBV7-9 combines with J gene TRBJ1-1; no definite D call. This CDR3 is built from 12 residues. The V gene lost 1 base and the J gene lost 5 bases, with 5 bases spanning the gap. Germline V lookup: CDR1 SEHNR, CDR2 FQNEAQ (reference sequence). This CDR3 reads CASSLVVTEAFF. CDR3 DNA sequence: TGTGCCAGCAGCTTAGTCGTAACTGAAGCTTTCTTT.

The rearrangement joins TRBV4-1 to TRBJ1-1; unclear D gene. CDR3 size: 13 residues. The V and J ends lost 6 bases and 3 bases respectively, with 11 bases between them. Germline values: CDR1 MGHRA, CDR2 YSYEKL. This CDR3 is CASRRELYTEAFF. The DNA for the CDR3 is TGCGCCAGCAGGCGAGAGCTTTACACTGAAGCTTTCTTT.

CDR3 residues: CASSLDLSSYNEQFF. DNA for the CDR3: TGTGCCAGCAGCTTGGACCTCAGCTCCTACAATGAGCAGTTCTTC. This chain joins TRBV5-4 and TRBJ2-1; D is unresolved. Trimming shortened V by 0 bases and J by 0 bases, and 7 bases separated the two germline ends. The CDR3 is made up of 15 amino acids. The germline gives CDR1 SGHNT, CDR2 YYREEE (reference sequence).

The chain has TRBV7-9 and TRBJ1-2, with D uncertain. This CDR3 spans 13 amino acids. CDR1 and CDR2 (germline): SEHNR, FQNEAQ (reference sequence). With 4 bases removed from V and 7 bases from J, the gap between germline ends came to 13 bases. CDR3 residues: CASSSQVLGGYTF. DNA of the CDR3: TGTGCCAGCAGCTCCCAGGTCCTCGGTGGCTACACCTTC.

The CDR3 loop is CASSPGGRQETQYF. The CDR3 nucleotides are TGTGCCAGCAGCCCCGGCGGGAGGCAAGAGACCCAGTACTTC. The chain uses TRBV5-4 and TRBJ2-5, with 8 bases that match TRBD2. After removal of 4 bases from V and 2 bases from J, the junction contained 4 bases not matched to a gene. The germline gives CDR1 SGHNT, CDR2 YYREEE (reference sequence). CDR3 length: 14 residues.

This clone was observed a handful of times. The rearrangement uses TRBV19 and TRBJ1-1; no definite D call. The CDR3 spans 13 residues. Trimming took off 8 bases at V and 3 bases at J, with 13 bases between the two ends. CDR1 LNHDA and CDR2 SQIVND come from the germline V gene (reference sequence). CDR3 sequence: CASSLGFYTEAFF. Here the CDR3 DNA reads TGTGCCAGTTCCCTGGGATTTTACACTGAAGCTTTCTTT.

The chain couples TRBV18 to TRBJ1-1; TRBD1 might be the D (5 bases). The CDR3 has 12 residues. Trimming pared 4 bases from V and 5 bases from J, leaving 8 bases between. In germline, CDR1 is KGHSH, CDR2 LQKENI. The CDR3 coding sequence is TGTGCCAGCTCACAAGGGACGACTGAAGCTTTCTTT. Amino acids: CASSQGTTEAFF.

As DNA, the CDR3 is TGTGCCAGCAGCTTAATCGGAGATACGCAGTATTTT. It encodes CASSLIGDTQYF. The chain joins TRBV7-3 to TRBJ2-3; D is uncertain. The CDR3 sequence is 12 residues long. Germline V gene data show CDR1 as SGHTA and CDR2 as FQGTGA. V shed 1 base and J shed 5 bases, with 4 bases lying between them.

The chain recombines TRBV30 with TRBJ1-2, with unresolved D. Trimming removed 2 bases from V and 4 bases from J, with 8 bases in between. The germline V gene encodes CDR1 GTSNPN and CDR2 SVGIG (reference sequence). This CDR3 contains 12 residues. Here the CDR3 reads CAWSRRTYGYTF. The CDR3 bases are TGTGCCTGGAGTAGAAGGACCTATGGCTACACCTTC.

The gene calls are TRBV11-2 and TRBJ2-5; D remains ambiguous. Trimming stripped 1 base from V and 1 base from J, with 7 bases between. Germline V gives CDR1 SGHAT, CDR2 FQNNGV. The CDR3 covers 14 residues. The CDR3 sequence: CASSLVYGQETQYF. The CDR3, as DNA: TGTGCCAGCAGCTTAGTTTACGGCCAAGAGACCCAGTACTTC.

The chain has TRBV5-4 and TRBJ2-7; 7 bases agree with TRBD2. CDR3 length: 15 amino acids. Trimming took 0 bases from V and 4 from J; bases not matched to a gene: 7. CDR1 is SGHNT, CDR2 YYREEE, per germline (reference sequence). The CDR3 DNA sequence: TGTGCCAGCAGCTTGGGAGCGGGACCGCCTTACGAGCAGTACTTC. Amino acids: CASSLGAGPPYEQYF.

This clone is labeled medium-sized. The J gene is TRBJ2-1, the V gene TRBV13; D not resolved. Trimming removed 4 bases from V and 0 bases from J, with 7 bases in between. CDR3 length: 14 amino acids. Germline values: CDR1 PRHDT, CDR2 FYEKMQ (reference sequence). CDR3 in DNA: TGTGCCAGCAGCTCCCTGAGCTCCTACAATGAGCAGTTCTTC. Protein product: CASSSLSSYNEQFF. Based on the CDR3 plus reference TRBV13 and TRBJ2-1, the full variable domain is AAGVIQSPRHLIKEKRETATLKCYPIPRHDTVYWYQQGPGQDPQFLISFYEKMQSDKGSIPDRFSAQQFSDYHSELNMSSLELGDSALYFCASSSLSSYNEQFFGPGTRLTVL.

The CDR3 is CASSIRVAGPTDTQYF. CDR3 nucleotide sequence: TGTGCCAGTAGTATAAGGGTAGCGGGACCCACAGATACGCAGTATTTT. The chain recombines TRBV19 with TRBJ2-3, with 8 positions matching TRBD2. V shed 2 bases and J 2 bases; nucleotides not matched to a gene: 6. CDR3 size: 16 residues. CDR1 is LNHDA, CDR2 SQIVND, per germline (reference sequence).

The V call is TRBV6-1, the J call TRBJ1-5; D call uncertain. This CDR3 region has 14 residues. Germline V gene lookup returns CDR1 MNHNS and CDR2 SASEGT. V was shortened by 0 bases and J by 3 bases, with 6 bases between the two germline ends. CDR3 residues: CASSEASINQPQHF. The CDR3 DNA follows: TGTGCCAGCAGTGAAGCCTCGATCAATCAGCCCCAGCATTTT.

This chain links TRBV9 with TRBJ2-2; D is perhaps TRBD1 or TRBD2 (6 bases each). The germline V gene has CDR1 SGDLS and CDR2 YYNGEE. The CDR3 has 16 amino acids. V was clipped by 0 bases and J by 4 bases, with 13 bases between them. The CDR3 region is CASSVEGGRGTGELFF. DNA of the CDR3: TGTGCCAGCAGCGTAGAGGGGGGCCGGGGCACCGGGGAGCTGTTTTTT.

V usage is TRBV6-1 and J usage is TRBJ2-7; TRBD1 matches at 8 bases. V dropped 10 bases and J dropped 2; count of bases not matched to a gene: 1. There are 11 residues in the CDR3. Germline CDR1 is MNHNS and CDR2 is SASEGT. CDR3 amino acids: CAMGQAYEQYF. The DNA of the CDR3 is TGTGCCATGGGACAGGCCTACGAGCAGTACTTC.

This clone was seen only once. V gene TRBV5-1 combines with J gene TRBJ1-2; the D is unclear. Trimming cost V 0 bases and J 0 bases, with 6 bases left between them. CDR1 and CDR2 (germline): SGHRS, YFSETQ. The CDR3 covers 14 residues. The CDR3 DNA follows: TGCGCCAGCAGCTTGGTTACGACTAACTATGGCTACACCTTC. Amino acid sequence: CASSLVTTNYGYTF.

This clone has a single count. This chain connects TRBV6-6 to TRBJ2-2; unclear D gene. The V gene lost 6 bases and the J gene lost 3 bases, with 14 bases spanning the gap. The CDR3 has 15 residues. Germline V gives CDR1 MNHNY, CDR2 SVGAGI (reference sequence). CDR3 region: CASSSGWTDTGELFF. CDR3 coding DNA: TGTGCCAGCAGCTCTGGGTGGACGGACACCGGGGAGCTGTTTTTT.

This clone appeared once. V is TRBV5-4 and J is TRBJ1-4; D gene uncertain. The CDR3 sequence is 14 residues long. Germline CDR1 and CDR2: SGHNT and YYREEE (reference sequence). V shed 1 base and J shed 5 bases, with 9 bases lying between them. The DNA of the CDR3 is TGTGCCAGCAGCTTGAGACAAGTCAATGAAAAACTGTTTTTT. Its protein product is CASSLRQVNEKLFF.

The chain couples TRBV12-1 to TRBJ1-1. TRBV12-1 is classified as a pseudogene. The CDR3 contains 11 residues. In DNA form, the CDR3 reads TGTGCCAGCAGCTTTTCCGGGGAAGCTTTCTTT. This sequence encodes CASSFSGEAFF.

The chain employs TRBV28 and TRBJ1-1, with D possibly TRBD1 on 6 matching bases. This CDR3 comprises 13 residues. Germline V gene data show CDR1 as MDHEN and CDR2 as SYDVKM. The V end lost 4 bases, the J end lost 9 bases, and 15 bases lay between the germline ends. In DNA form, the CDR3 reads TGTGCCAGCAGTTGGGACACCCAAGTAAAAGCTTTCTTT. It yields the protein CASSWDTQVKAFF. Combining the CDR3 with reference TRBV28 and TRBJ1-1 gives the whole variable domain DVKVTQSSRYLVKRTGEKVFLECVQDMDHENMFWYRQDPGLGLRLIYFSYDVKMKEKGDIPEGYSVSREKKERFSLILESASTNQTSMYLCASSWDTQVKAFFGQGTRLTVV.

V usage is TRBV15 and J usage is TRBJ2-7, with D unresolved. CDR3 length: 13 residues. Germline CDR1 and CDR2: LNHNV and YYDKDF (reference sequence). Trimming took off 0 bases at V and 6 bases at J, with 9 bases between the two ends. The DNA for the CDR3 is TGTGCCACCAGCAGAGATGGTCTTCGCGAGCAGTACTTC. Translating gives CATSRDGLREQYF.

The rearrangement links TRBV28 to TRBJ1-6; tentatively, D is TRBD1 (5 bases). Germline CDR1 is MDHEN and CDR2 is SYDVKM. V shed 5 bases and J shed 6 bases, with 17 bases lying between them. This CDR3 has 16 amino acids. Here the CDR3 DNA reads TGTGCCAGCAGTGGCCGGGACCAGACCCTTAATTCACCCCTCCACTTT. Its protein is CASSGRDQTLNSPLHF.

The rearrangement links TRBV5-1 to TRBJ2-5; D possibly corresponds to TRBD2 (6 bases). The CDR3 length is 14 residues. Germline loops: CDR1 SGHRS, CDR2 YFSETQ. Deletions cut 6 bases from V and 0 bases from J, with 12 bases between. Here the CDR3 reads CASTSGTYQETQYF. CDR3 nucleotide sequence: TGCGCCAGCACCTCCGGGACTTACCAAGAGACCCAGTACTTC.

The rearrangement links TRBV29-1 to TRBJ2-1; D not certain. There are 10 residues in the CDR3. Trimming cost V 7 bases and J 7 bases, with 8 bases left between them. In germline, CDR1 is SQVTM, CDR2 ANQGSEA. The CDR3 coding sequence is TGCAGCGGTCGCAATAATGAGCAGTTCTTC. It specifies CSGRNNEQFF.

The chain is built from TRBV27 and TRBJ1-5; no clear D. The CDR3 runs to 13 residues. The V gene's germline CDR1 is MNHEY and CDR2 SMNVEV (reference sequence). V was cut by 4 bases and J by 9 bases, with 13 bases left in between. The CDR3 protein is CASSSHIEMPQHF. CDR3 nucleotides: TGTGCCAGCAGTTCCCACATAGAAATGCCCCAGCATTTT.